Listed here are 17 T cell receptor beta chains from one sample, sequenced in a study of Graves' ophthalmopathy and Graves' hyperthyroidism. Amplification targeted the TCR beta CDR3 regions, with RNA transcripts as the source material. HTBI primers primed a first-round RT-PCR, and a second-round multiplex PCR followed. TCRdb redid the calling of the multiplex PCR reads with MiXCR, one entry per CDR3 protein. Found here are fewer than 650,000 distinct CDR3 sequences, around a fifth of them singletons; the top ten hold around 7%. Sequencing input: peripheral blood. The receptors originated from a woman aged 18-29 years with stable Graves' hyperthyroidism. Some clones in this sample may be carry-over from other donors' samples.

The chain is built from TRBV12-3 or TRBV12-4 and TRBJ2-5; 8 positions agree with TRBD1. The CDR3 covers 12 residues. With V trimmed by 6 bases and J by 5 bases, 2 bases remained unmatched. In DNA, the CDR3 is TGTGCCAGCAGGGACAGGGCGGAGACCCAGTACTTC. Encoded protein: CASRDRAETQYF.

There are many counts of this clonotype. The chain joins TRBV2 to TRBJ1-6; D unclear. V gave up 7 bases and J gave up 0 bases, with 10 bases separating them. This CDR3 comprises 15 residues. CDR1 SNHLY and CDR2 FYNNEI come from the germline V gene. CDR3 in DNA: TGTGCCAGCAACGCCGAGAGCTCCTATAATTCACCCCTCCACTTT. Amino acids: CASNAESSYNSPLHF.

This clonotype has a count of ten or more. The genes are TRBV27 and TRBJ2-7; a possible D gene is TRBD1 (6 bases). CDR1 is MNHEY and CDR2 is SMNVEV in the germline V gene (reference sequence). The germline V and J ends were trimmed by 6 bases and 1 base, with 16 bases remaining between them. This CDR3 is 15 amino acids long. The CDR3: CASRYGTTNSYEQYF. CDR3 nucleotides: TGTGCCAGCAGATACGGGACAACTAATTCCTACGAGCAGTACTTC.

This clonotype came up many times. This chain joins TRBV6-5 and TRBJ2-1; 7 nucleotides line up with TRBD2. Germline CDR1 reads MNHEY; CDR2 reads SVGAGI. CDR3 length: 16 amino acids. Trimming took 0 bases from V and 9 from J; bases not matched to a gene: 11. CDR3 in amino acids: CASSYSTSGISSEQFF. CDR3 nucleotides: TGTGCCAGCAGTTACTCGACCAGCGGGATTAGTAGTGAGCAGTTCTTC.

In this sample, this clonotype turned up many times. The chain uses TRBV9 and TRBJ1-2; D may be TRBD1 (5 bases). Germline V lookup: CDR1 SGDLS, CDR2 YYNGEE. The CDR3 contains 15 residues. Trimming removed 4 bases from V and 0 bases from J, with 13 bases in between. In nucleotides, the CDR3 is TGTGCCAGCAGCCCAATAGACAGATCTAACTATGGCTACACCTTC. Its translation: CASSPIDRSNYGYTF. Supplemented by reference TRBV9 and TRBJ1-2, the full variable domain reads DSGVTQTPKHLITATGQRVTLRCSPRSGDLSVYWYQQSLDQGLQFLIQYYNGEERAKGNILERFSAQQFPDLHSELNLSSLELGDSALYFCASSPIDRSNYGYTFGSGTRLTVV.

J is TRBJ2-5 and V is TRBV20-1; 10 nucleotides align to TRBD2. CDR1 is DFQATT, CDR2 SNEGSKA, per germline (reference sequence). The CDR3 has 13 residues. V lost 6 bases, J lost 1 base, and 2 bases stayed unmatched. CDR3 region: CSAASGGQETQYF. The CDR3 region has the DNA TGCAGTGCCGCTAGCGGGGGCCAAGAGACCCAGTACTTC.

This clonotype was observed at least ten times. V is TRBV20-1 and J is TRBJ1-5; D gene uncertain. This CDR3 is built from 14 residues. Per the germline V gene, CDR1 is DFQATT and CDR2 is SNEGSKA (reference sequence). Trimming cost V 6 bases and J 8 bases, with 20 bases left between them. The chain's CDR3 is CSALEDGGAKPQHF. The CDR3 DNA follows: TGCAGTGCACTTGAGGACGGCGGCGCAAAGCCCCAGCATTTT.

The chain carries TRBV4-1 and TRBJ2-7, with 10 bases that match TRBD1. Germline V gene lookup returns CDR1 MGHRA and CDR2 YSYEKL. This CDR3 comprises 17 residues. The V and J ends lost 0 bases and 5 bases, in that order; junction bases with no gene match: 10. CDR3 DNA sequence: TGCGCCAGCAGCCAAGAATCAACTTTCGGGACAGGGGACGAGCAGTACTTC. This sequence encodes CASSQESTFGTGDEQYF.

The chain is built from TRBV20-1 and TRBJ1-5; D may be TRBD1 (6 bases). Germline V CDR1 and CDR2: DFQATT, SNEGSKA (reference sequence). The CDR3 spans 15 residues. Trimming pared 3 bases from V and 7 bases from J, leaving 19 bases between. CDR3 nucleotide sequence: TGCAGTGCTAGCAGCTACCGGGACACCCTCCAGCCCCAGCATTTT. It yields the protein CSASSYRDTLQPQHF.

This chain joins TRBV7-2 and TRBJ2-5, with 9 bases that match TRBD2. CDR1 and CDR2 from the germline V gene are SGHTA and FQGNSA. V dropped 2 bases and J dropped 5; count of bases not matched to a gene: 9. The CDR3 is 16 residues long. The CDR3 region is CASSLLGGGGLETQYF. In DNA, the CDR3 is TGTGCCAGCAGCTTACTAGGCGGGGGGGGACTGGAGACCCAGTACTTC.

V and J are TRBV7-2 and TRBJ1-2; 9 bases align to TRBD1. The CDR3 sequence is 14 residues long. Germline CDR1 is SGHTA and CDR2 is FQGNSA. Trimming took 3 bases from V and 7 from J; bases not matched to a gene: 6. This CDR3 reads CASSLGQGPSGYTF. In nucleotides, the CDR3 is TGTGCCAGCAGCTTGGGACAGGGACCAAGTGGCTACACCTTC.

In its sample, this clonotype was seen many times. The chain carries TRBV7-9 and TRBJ2-5, with a tentative D call TRBD2 (5 bases). CDR1 is SEHNR, CDR2 FQNEAQ, per germline (reference sequence). Trimming took 3 bases from V and 2 from J, leaving 7 bases between them. The CDR3 consists of 13 residues. The CDR3 loop is CASSFREQETQYF. CDR3 nucleotide sequence: TGTGCCAGCAGCTTCCGGGAACAAGAGACCCAGTACTTC.

This clonotype was detected many times. J is TRBJ2-2 and V is TRBV11-1; no definite D call. CDR3 length: 14 residues. V shed 5 bases and J shed 7 bases, with 14 bases lying between them. Germline lookup yields CDR1 SGHAT and CDR2 FQDESV (reference sequence). DNA for the CDR3: TGTGCCAGCAGCCCTCTCTTTACCGACGGGGAGCTGTTTTTT. Its protein product is CASSPLFTDGELFF. The variable domain in full, completed from reference TRBV11-1 and TRBJ2-2, reads EAEVAQSPRYKITEKSQAVAFWCDPISGHATLYWYRQILGQGPELLVQFQDESVVDDSQLPKDRFSAERLKGVDSTLKIQPAELGDSAMYLCASSPLFTDGELFFGEGSRLTVL.

V and J are TRBV12-3 or TRBV12-4 and TRBJ2-5, with 8 bases that match TRBD1. J was trimmed by 2 bases and V by 6 bases; bases with no gene match: 11. This CDR3 is built from 16 residues. CDR3 amino acids: CASSGATGALQETQYF. Here the CDR3 DNA reads TGTGCCAGCAGCGGGGCGACAGGGGCCCTACAAGAGACCCAGTACTTC.

This clonotype was seen many times. The chain employs TRBV6-2 or TRBV6-3 and TRBJ1-1, with a possible D match to TRBD1 (5 bases). Germline values: CDR1 MNHEY, CDR2 SVGEGT. Trimming pared 1 base from V and 6 bases from J, leaving 6 bases between. This CDR3 spans 12 amino acids. The CDR3 region is CASSYLGAEAFF. In DNA form, the CDR3 reads TGTGCCAGCAGTTACTTGGGGGCTGAAGCTTTCTTT.

Many counts were recorded for this clonotype. The chain employs TRBV6-1 and TRBJ2-7, with a possible D match to TRBD1 (5 bases). Germline lookup yields CDR1 MNHNS and CDR2 SASEGT. The ends were cut back, 0 bases at V and 2 bases at J, with 8 bases in the middle. The CDR3 contains 14 residues. This chain's CDR3 is CASSEARRAYEQYF. For the CDR3, the DNA is TGTGCCAGCAGTGAAGCGCGCAGGGCCTACGAGCAGTACTTC.

V usage is TRBV27 and J usage is TRBJ1-2; D might be TRBD1 (6 bases). The CDR3 contains 15 residues. V was cut by 5 bases and J by 6 bases, with 19 bases left in between. Looked up from germline, CDR1 is MNHEY and CDR2 is SMNVEV (reference sequence). This chain's CDR3 is CASSPSTGSLDGYTF. The CDR3 DNA reads TGTGCCAGCAGTCCCTCTACAGGGTCGCTTGATGGCTACACCTTC.